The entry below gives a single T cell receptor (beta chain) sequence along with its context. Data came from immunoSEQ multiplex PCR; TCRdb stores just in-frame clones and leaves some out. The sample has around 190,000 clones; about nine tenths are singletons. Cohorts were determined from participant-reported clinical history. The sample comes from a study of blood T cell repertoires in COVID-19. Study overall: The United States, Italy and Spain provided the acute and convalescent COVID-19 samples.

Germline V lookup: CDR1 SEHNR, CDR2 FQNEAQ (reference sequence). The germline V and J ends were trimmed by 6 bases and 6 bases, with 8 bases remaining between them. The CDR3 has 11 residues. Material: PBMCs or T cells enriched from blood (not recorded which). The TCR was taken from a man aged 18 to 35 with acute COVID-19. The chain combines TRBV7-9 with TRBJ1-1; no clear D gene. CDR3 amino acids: CASSRFSEAFF. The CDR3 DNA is TGTGCCAGCAGTCGGTTCTCTGAAGCTTTCTTT.